This TCR beta chain was captured in a study of T-cell memory formation after mild COVID-19. Background on the study: TCR clusters were mostly confined to one donor each. Findings and caveats of the study: Contracting CD4+ clones sat mainly in CM and EM; CD8+ in EMRA. Still unconfirmed is whether the second-wave clones peaking on day 37 recognized SARS-CoV-2.

Barcoded TCR alpha and TCR beta cDNA libraries with UMIs came from 5'RACE using constant-segment primers. TCRdb processed the 5' RACE reads anew with MiXCR; each CDR3 protein has one entry. This table holds 200,000 to 250,000 distinct CDR3 sequences, about 27% found once. The germline gives CDR1 SEHNR, CDR2 FQNEAQ (reference sequence). V was trimmed by 5 bases and J by 3 bases, leaving 12 bases between them. CDR3 length equals 14 residues. This clonotype showed up just once. Its antigen is currently unknown. This chain links TRBV7-9 with TRBJ2-3; D possibly uses TRBD1 or TRBD2 (6 bases each). The sample comprised PBMCs or a T cell subset sorted from them (not recorded which). This receptor was obtained from an adult woman who had mild COVID-19 (a few samples of this study predate the infection). Cell type and time point are not known. For the CDR3, the DNA is TGTGCCAGCAGCGGGGGGCTGGAAACAGATACGCAGTATTTT. Protein sequence: CASSGGLETDTQYF. Full variable domain (remainder filled in from reference TRBV7-9 and TRBJ2-3): DTGVSQNPRHKITKRGQNVTFRCDPISEHNRLYWYRQTLGQGPEFLTYFQNEAQLEKSRLLSDRFSAERPKGSFSTLEIQRTEQGDSAMYLCASSGGLETDTQYFGPGTRLTVL.